These 8 T cell receptor beta chains were sequenced from one sample in a study of blood T cell repertoires in COVID-19 (TCRdb year 2020). Libraries were prepared through the immunoSEQ multiplex PCR assay. In TCRdb, the immuneACCESS table is reduced to in-frame sequences with V and J assigned. These tables do not hold every clone; where another copy was compared, an unresolved V gene accounts for under half, and the others remain unexplained. This sample has about 110,000 clones in its table, and roughly four fifths of those were observed once. Roughly 6% of the sample goes to the ten largest clones. The sequenced material came from peripheral blood. These receptors were obtained from a man at least 80 years old with COVID-19, enrolled during active disease.

The chain couples TRBV28 to TRBJ2-7; tentatively, D is TRBD2 (6 bases). The CDR3 extends over 14 amino acids. Germline values: CDR1 MDHEN, CDR2 SYDVKM. The V end was cut by 7 bases, the J end by 5 bases, with 18 bases between. CDR3 coding DNA: TGTGCCAGCAACCGGGGGAGTCTGAGGAACGAGCAGTACTTC. Translated, it gives CASNRGSLRNEQYF.

This clone was seen a few times. The chain uses TRBV9 and TRBJ2-3, with D uncertain. The CDR3 consists of 15 residues. CDR1 is SGDLS, CDR2 YYNGEE, per germline. V gave up 4 bases and J gave up 6 bases, with 18 bases separating them. The CDR3 loop reads CASSPRPNPGDTQYF. Written as DNA, the CDR3 is TGTGCCAGCAGCCCCCGACCCAACCCCGGGGATACGCAGTATTTT.

The chain carries TRBV18 and TRBJ2-2; possible D gene TRBD2, 5 bases. V gave up 3 bases and J gave up 1 base, with 9 bases separating them. Germline assignment: CDR1 KGHSH and CDR2 LQKENI. The CDR3 loop spans 15 amino acids. CDR3 amino acids: CASSPALENTGELFF. The DNA of the CDR3 is TGTGCCAGCTCACCCGCACTAGAGAACACCGGGGAGCTGTTTTTT.

This clone was observed once. The rearrangement joins TRBV5-6 to TRBJ1-2, with TRBD1 matching over 7 bases. The CDR3 runs to 15 residues. V shed 2 bases and J 6 bases; nucleotides not matched to a gene: 10. CDR1 is SGHDT, CDR2 YYEEEE, per germline. The CDR3 nucleotides are TGTGCCAGCAGCTTTTTCGACAGGGTCAAAGATGGCTACACCTTC. Its translation: CASSFFDRVKDGYTF.

V and J are TRBV29-1 and TRBJ1-4; D not resolved. Trimming removed 0 bases from V and 11 bases from J, with 13 bases in between. CDR1 and CDR2 from the germline V gene are SQVTM and ANQGSEA. The CDR3 length is 13 residues. The CDR3 bases are TGCAGCGTTGAAGACCTAGCGGGAGGGAAACTGTTTTTT. This encodes CSVEDLAGGKLFF.

The V call is TRBV28, the J call TRBJ2-2, with no clear D. The CDR3 has 14 residues. In germline, CDR1 is MDHEN, CDR2 SYDVKM. With 6 bases removed from V and 3 bases from J, the gap between germline ends came to 11 bases. The CDR3 DNA follows: TGTGCCAGCAGAAGAACGAGCTACACCGGGGAGCTGTTTTTT. Residues: CASRRTSYTGELFF.

The chain employs TRBV24-1 and TRBJ1-1; 7 nucleotides match TRBD1. The CDR3 is 14 residues long. Germline CDR1 KGHDR, CDR2 SFDVKD. The junction had 4 bases not matched to a gene; V was cut back by 2 bases and J by 5 bases. The CDR3 DNA follows: TGTGCCACCAGTGATTACGGCAGGGGGACTGAAGCTTTCTTT. Its protein product is CATSDYGRGTEAFF.

This clone was seen only a few times. The chain joins TRBV15 to TRBJ2-1, with 10 nucleotides matching TRBD2. V lost 0 bases and J lost 4; bases outside the gene matches: 6. Germline V gene lookup returns CDR1 LNHNV and CDR2 YYDKDF (reference sequence). The length of the CDR3 is 17 residues. In DNA form, the CDR3 reads TGTGCCACCAGCAGAGATCTCGCTAGCGGGAGTTACAATGAGCAGTTCTTC. It codes for CATSRDLASGSYNEQFF.